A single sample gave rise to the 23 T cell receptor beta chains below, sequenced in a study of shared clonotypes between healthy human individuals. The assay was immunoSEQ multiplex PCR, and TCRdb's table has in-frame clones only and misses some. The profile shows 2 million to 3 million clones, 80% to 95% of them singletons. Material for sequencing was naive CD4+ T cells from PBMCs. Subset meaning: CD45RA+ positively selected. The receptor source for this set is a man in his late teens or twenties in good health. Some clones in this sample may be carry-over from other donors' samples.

In DNA form, the CDR3 reads TGTGCCAGCAGCTTGGGAACAGGGGCCGAGCAGTTCTTC. Amino acid sequence: CASSLGTGAEQFF. V gene TRBV5-6 combines with J gene TRBJ2-1, with 7 bases lining up with TRBD1. Trimming took 0 bases from V and 10 from J; bases not matched to a gene: 4. Germline V gives CDR1 SGHDT, CDR2 YYEEEE. The CDR3 consists of 13 residues.

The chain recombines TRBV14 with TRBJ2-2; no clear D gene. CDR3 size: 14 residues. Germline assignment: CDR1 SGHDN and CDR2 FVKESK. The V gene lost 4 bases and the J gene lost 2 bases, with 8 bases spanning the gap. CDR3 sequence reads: CASSRVVNTGELFF. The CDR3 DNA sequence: TGTGCCAGCAGCCGGGTTGTAAACACCGGGGAGCTGTTTTTT.

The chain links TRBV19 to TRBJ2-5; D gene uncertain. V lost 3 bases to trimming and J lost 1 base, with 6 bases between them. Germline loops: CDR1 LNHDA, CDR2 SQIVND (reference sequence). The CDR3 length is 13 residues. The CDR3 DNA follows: TGTGCCAGTAGTATGAGGCCCCAAGAGACCCAGTACTTC. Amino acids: CASSMRPQETQYF.

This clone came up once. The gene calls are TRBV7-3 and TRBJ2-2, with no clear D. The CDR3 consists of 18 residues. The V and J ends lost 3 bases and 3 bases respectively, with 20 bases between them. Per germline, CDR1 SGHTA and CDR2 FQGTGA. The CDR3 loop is CASSFIGSGASHTGELFF. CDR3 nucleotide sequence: TGTGCCAGCAGCTTCATCGGCTCTGGCGCTTCCCACACCGGGGAGCTGTTTTTT.

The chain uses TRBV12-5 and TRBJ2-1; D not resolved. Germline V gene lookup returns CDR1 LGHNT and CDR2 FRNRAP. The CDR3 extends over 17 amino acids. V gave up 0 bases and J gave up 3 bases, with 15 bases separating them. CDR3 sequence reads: CASGLVRDTEDYNEQFF. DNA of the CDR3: TGTGCTAGTGGTTTGGTACGCGACACAGAAGACTACAATGAGCAGTTCTTC.

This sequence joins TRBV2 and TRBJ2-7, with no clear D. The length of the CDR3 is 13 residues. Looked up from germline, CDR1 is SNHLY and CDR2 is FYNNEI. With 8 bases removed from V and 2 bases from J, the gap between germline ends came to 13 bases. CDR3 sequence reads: CASYFQTTYEQYF. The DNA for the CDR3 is TGTGCCAGCTATTTCCAGACGACCTACGAGCAGTACTTC.

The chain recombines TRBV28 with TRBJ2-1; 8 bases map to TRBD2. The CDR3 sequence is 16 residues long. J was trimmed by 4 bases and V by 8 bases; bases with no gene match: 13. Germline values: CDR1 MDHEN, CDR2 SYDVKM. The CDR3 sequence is CASGSSLAEGYNEQFF. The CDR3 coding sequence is TGTGCCAGCGGATCCTCACTAGCGGAGGGGTACAATGAGCAGTTCTTC. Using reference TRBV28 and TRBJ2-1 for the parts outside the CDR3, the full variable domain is DVKVTQSSRYLVKRTGEKVFLECVQDMDHENMFWYRQDPGLGLRLIYFSYDVKMKEKGDIPEGYSVSREKKERFSLILESASTNQTSMYLCASGSSLAEGYNEQFFGPGTRLTVL.

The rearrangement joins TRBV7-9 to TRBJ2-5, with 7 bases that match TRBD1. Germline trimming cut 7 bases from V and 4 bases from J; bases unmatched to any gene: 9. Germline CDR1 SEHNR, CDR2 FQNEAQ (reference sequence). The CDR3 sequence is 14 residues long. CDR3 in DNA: TGTGCCAGCAACTCTCGCCCAGGGGGAGAGACCCAGTACTTC. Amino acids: CASNSRPGGETQYF.

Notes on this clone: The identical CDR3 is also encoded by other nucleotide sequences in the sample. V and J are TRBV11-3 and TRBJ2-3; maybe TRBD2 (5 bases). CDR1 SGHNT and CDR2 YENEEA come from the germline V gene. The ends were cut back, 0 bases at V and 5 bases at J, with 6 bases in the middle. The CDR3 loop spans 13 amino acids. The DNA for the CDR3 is TGTGCCAGCAGCTTAGACCGGGGAGATACGCAGTATTTT. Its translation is CASSLDRGDTQYF. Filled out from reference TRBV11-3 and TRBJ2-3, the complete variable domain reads EAGVVQSPRYKIIEKKQPVAFWCNPISGHNTLYWYLQNLGQGPELLIRYENEEAVDDSQLPKDRFSAERLKGVDSTLKIQPAELGDSAVYLCASSLDRGDTQYFGPGTRLTVL.

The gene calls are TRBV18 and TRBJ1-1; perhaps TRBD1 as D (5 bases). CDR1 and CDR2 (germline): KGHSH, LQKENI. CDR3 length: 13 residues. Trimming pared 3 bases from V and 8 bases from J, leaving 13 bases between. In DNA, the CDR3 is TGTGCCAGCTCACCTGGACATGCTCTCGAAGCTTTCTTT. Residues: CASSPGHALEAFF. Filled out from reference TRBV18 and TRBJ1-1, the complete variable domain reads NAGVMQNPRHLVRRRGQEARLRCSPMKGHSHVYWYRQLPEEGLKFMVYLQKENIIDESGMPKERFSAEFPKEGPSILRIQQVVRGDSAAYFCASSPGHALEAFFGQGTRLTVV.

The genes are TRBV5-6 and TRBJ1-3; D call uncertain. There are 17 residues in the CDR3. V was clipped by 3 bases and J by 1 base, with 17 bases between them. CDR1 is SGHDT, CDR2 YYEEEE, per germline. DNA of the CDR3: TGTGCCAGCAGCTCAAGCGGAGGGAATAGTTCTGGAAACACCATATATTTT. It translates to CASSSSGGNSSGNTIYF.

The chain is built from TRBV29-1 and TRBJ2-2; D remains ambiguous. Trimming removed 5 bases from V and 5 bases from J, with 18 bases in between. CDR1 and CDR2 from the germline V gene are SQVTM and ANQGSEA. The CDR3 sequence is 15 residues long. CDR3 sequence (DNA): TGCAGCGTTCTCCCATTATATTCGGCTACCGGGGAGCTGTTTTTT. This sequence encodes CSVLPLYSATGELFF.

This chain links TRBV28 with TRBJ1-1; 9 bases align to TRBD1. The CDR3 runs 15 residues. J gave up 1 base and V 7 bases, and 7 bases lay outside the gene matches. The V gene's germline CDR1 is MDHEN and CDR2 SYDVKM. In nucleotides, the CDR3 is TGTGCCAGCACCTTTCTGGGACAGGGGAACACTGAAGCTTTCTTT. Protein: CASTFLGQGNTEAFF.

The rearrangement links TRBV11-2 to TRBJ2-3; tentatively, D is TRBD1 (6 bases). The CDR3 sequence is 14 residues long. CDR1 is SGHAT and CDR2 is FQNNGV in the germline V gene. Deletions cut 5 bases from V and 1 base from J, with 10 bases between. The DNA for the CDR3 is TGTGCCAGCAGCCAACGGACAGGCACAGATACGCAGTATTTT. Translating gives CASSQRTGTDTQYF. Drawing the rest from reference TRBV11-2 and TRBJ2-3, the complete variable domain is EAGVAQSPRYKIIEKRQSVAFWCNPISGHATLYWYQQILGQGPKLLIQFQNNGVVDDSQLPKDRFSAERLKGVDSTLKIQPAKLEDSAVYLCASSQRTGTDTQYFGPGTRLTVL.

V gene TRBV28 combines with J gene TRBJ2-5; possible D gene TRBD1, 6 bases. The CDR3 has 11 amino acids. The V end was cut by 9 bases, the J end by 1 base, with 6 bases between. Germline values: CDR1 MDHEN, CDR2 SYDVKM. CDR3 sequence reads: CARDSQETQYF. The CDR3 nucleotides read TGTGCCAGGGACAGCCAAGAGACCCAGTACTTC.

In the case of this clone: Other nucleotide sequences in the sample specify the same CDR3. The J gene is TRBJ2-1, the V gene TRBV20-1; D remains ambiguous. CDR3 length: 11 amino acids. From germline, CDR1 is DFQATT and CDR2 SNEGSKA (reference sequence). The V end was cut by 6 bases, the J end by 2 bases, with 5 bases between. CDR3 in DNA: TGCAGTGCCAGCCCCTACAATGAGCAGTTCTTC. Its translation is CSASPYNEQFF.

CDR3: CASSSQQGAFSGYTF. The CDR3 coding sequence is TGTGCCAGCTCAAGCCAACAGGGGGCCTTTTCTGGCTACACCTTC. This chain uses TRBV18 with TRBJ1-2, with 9 bases fitting TRBD1. The CDR3 contains 15 residues. J gave up 7 bases and V 5 bases, and 11 bases lay outside the gene matches. Looked up from germline, CDR1 is KGHSH and CDR2 is LQKENI.

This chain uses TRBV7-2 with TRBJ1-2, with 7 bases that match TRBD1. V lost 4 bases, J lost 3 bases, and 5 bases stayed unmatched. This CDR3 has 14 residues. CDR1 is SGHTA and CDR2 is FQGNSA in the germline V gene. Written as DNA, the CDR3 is TGTGCCAGCAGCTACCGGGACAGCGACTATGGCTACACCTTC. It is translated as CASSYRDSDYGYTF.

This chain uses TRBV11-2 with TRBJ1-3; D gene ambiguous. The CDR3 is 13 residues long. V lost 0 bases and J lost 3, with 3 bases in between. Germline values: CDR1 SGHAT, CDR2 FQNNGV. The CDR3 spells CASSLDGGNTIYF. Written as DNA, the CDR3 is TGTGCCAGCAGCTTAGACGGTGGAAACACCATATATTTT.

This chain's CDR3 is CASSERVGVNYNEQFF. CDR3 DNA: TGTGCCAGCAGTGAACGGGTCGGAGTCAACTACAATGAGCAGTTCTTC. This chain joins TRBV2 and TRBJ2-1; D unclear. Germline V lookup: CDR1 SNHLY, CDR2 FYNNEI. The CDR3 consists of 16 residues. Trimming stripped 2 bases from V and 3 bases from J, with 14 bases between.

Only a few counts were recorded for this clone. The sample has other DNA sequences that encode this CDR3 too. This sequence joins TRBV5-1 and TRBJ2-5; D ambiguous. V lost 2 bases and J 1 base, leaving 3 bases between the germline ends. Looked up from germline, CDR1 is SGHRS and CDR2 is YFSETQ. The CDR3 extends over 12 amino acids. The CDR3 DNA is TGCGCCAGCAGCTTCGCCCAAGAGACCCAGTACTTC. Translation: CASSFAQETQYF.

The CDR3 region is CASRTRQGMNTEAFF. CDR3 nucleotides: TGTGCCAGCAGGACCCGCCAGGGGATGAACACTGAAGCTTTCTTT. The rearrangement joins TRBV27 to TRBJ1-1, with D possibly matching TRBD1 (6 bases). The CDR3 is 15 amino acids. Trimming pared 6 bases from V and 0 bases from J, leaving 14 bases between. The germline V gene encodes CDR1 MNHEY and CDR2 SMNVEV (reference sequence).

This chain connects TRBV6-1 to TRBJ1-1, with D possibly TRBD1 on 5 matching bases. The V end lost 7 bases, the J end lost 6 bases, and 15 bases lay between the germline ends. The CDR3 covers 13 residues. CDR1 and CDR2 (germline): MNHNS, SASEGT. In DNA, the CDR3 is TGTGCCAGCACCCCTCCAGGGAAGGCTGAAGCTTTCTTT. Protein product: CASTPPGKAEAFF.